The clone carrying this T cell receptor (beta chain) was counted only a few times. No antigen is known for it. CDR3 length: 15 amino acids. Trimming took off 2 bases at V and 3 bases at J, with 13 bases between the two ends. The data stem from a study of early T cells in non-severe SARS-CoV-2 infection. Across the whole study: Unpaired chains resulted from sequencing bulk RNA of unsorted whole blood.

Whole-study findings and limits: Sequences matched to VDJdb favored anti-spike CD8 responses, while private and CD4 specificities were missed.

Individual cDNA molecules received unique molecular identifiers during library preparation. MiXCR, run by TCRdb on the 5' RACE reads, gives a single entry per CDR3 protein. The repertoire has about 100,000 distinct CDR3 sequences, around 10% of them found once; the top ten carry approximately 7.3%. The sample comprised whole blood. The source of this sequence is an adult who was a healthcare worker with PCR-confirmed SARS-CoV-2 infection or an uninfected control (not recorded which). The chain employs TRBV12-3 or TRBV12-4 and TRBJ1-2, with D unclear. The CDR3 sequence is CASSLTALGYYGYTF. CDR3 nucleotide sequence: TGTGCCAGCAGTTTAACGGCCCTAGGGTACTATGGCTACACCTTC.